The 28 T cell receptor beta chains given below trace back to one sample, sequenced in a study of CD8+CD57+ T cells in acquired aplastic anemia. Sequenced patients had shown CD8+CD57+ cell expansion by flow cytometry. According to the study, genomic DNA was the template for TCR beta VDJ and CDR3 profiling. Each CDR3 protein is one row after TCRdb ran MiXCR on the reads. The sample includes around 150,000 distinct CDR3 sequences, around 48% of them seen just once. The specimen sequenced was sorted CD4+, CD8+, or CD8+CD57+ T cells (not recorded which) from PBMCs. Receptors were obtained from a human donor with aplastic anemia.

This clonotype was picked up many times. The chain recombines TRBV7-2 with TRBJ1-5; perhaps TRBD1 as D (5 bases). V was cut by 5 bases and J by 4 bases, with 15 bases left in between. CDR1 SGHTA and CDR2 FQGNSA come from the germline V gene. The CDR3 spans 15 residues. The CDR3 loop is CASSAEWDPNQPQHF. The CDR3 nucleotides are TGTGCCAGCAGCGCAGAATGGGACCCAAATCAGCCCCAGCATTTT. Looking up the rest from reference TRBV7-2 and TRBJ1-5 gives the full variable domain: GAGVSQSPSNKVTEKGKDVELRCDPISGHTALYWYRQSLGQGLEFLIYFQGNSAPDKSGLPSDRFSAERTGGSVSTLTIQRTQQEDSAVYLCASSAEWDPNQPQHFGDGTRLSIL.

As to this clonotype: This may arise from a read error, as a much more abundant clone is one base away. The V and J genes are TRBV12-3 or TRBV12-4 and TRBJ2-3; 7 positions match TRBD2. The V gene end was trimmed by 5 bases and the J gene end by 6 bases; junction bases not matched to a gene: 11. CDR3 length: 15 residues. CDR3 sequence: CASSPSSGKEDTQYF. CDR3 nucleotide sequence: TGTGCCAGCAGTCCATCTAGCGGAAAAGAGGATACGCAGTATTTT.

The CDR3 sequence: CASSQRDGQETQYF. As DNA, the CDR3 is TGTGCCAGCAGTCAGAGGGACGGTCAAGAGACCCAGTACTTC. V gene TRBV2 combines with J gene TRBJ2-5; D could derive from TRBD1 or TRBD2 (5 bases each). The CDR3 spans 14 residues. Looked up from germline, CDR1 is SNHLY and CDR2 is FYNNEI. V lost 5 bases to trimming and J lost 2 bases, with 12 bases between them.

This clonotype was detected ten times or more. The V and J genes are TRBV7-9 and TRBJ2-1; 7 bases are a match to TRBD2. Per the germline V gene, CDR1 is SEHNR and CDR2 is FQNEAQ (reference sequence). CDR3 size: 16 residues. V was pared by 5 bases and J by 3 bases, with 10 bases of the junction left unmatched. CDR3 nucleotide sequence: TGTGCCAGCAGCCCACGGTCGGGGGGAGACTACAATGAGCAGTTCTTC. Translating it yields CASSPRSGGDYNEQFF.

The rearrangement links TRBV2 to TRBJ2-7; D not certain. With 0 bases removed from V and 8 bases from J, the gap between germline ends came to 5 bases. Germline CDR1 reads SNHLY; CDR2 reads FYNNEI. The CDR3 runs to 11 residues. CDR3 DNA sequence: TGTGCCAGCAGTGAAGCGCGCCAGCAGTACTTC. Protein product: CASSEARQQYF.

For this clonotype: The junction shows a germline mismatch at one end, possibly a read error. The chain combines TRBV4-2 with TRBJ1-2; 8 bases align to TRBD1. Germline assignment: CDR1 LGHNA and CDR2 YNFKEQ. This CDR3 contains 19 residues. Here the CDR3 DNA reads TGTGCCAGCGGCCAACGGGGGACGGGGTGGACAGGGAAGGACTATGGCTACACCTTC. It specifies CASGQRGTGWTGKDYGYTF.

The chain recombines TRBV15 with TRBJ2-1; the match to TRBD2 covers 10 bases. CDR3 length: 14 residues. CDR1 and CDR2 from the germline V gene are LNHNV and YYDKDF (reference sequence). The V and J ends lost 1 base and 8 bases, in that order; junction bases with no gene match: 2. The chain's CDR3 is CATSRVTSGDEQFF. For the CDR3, the DNA is TGTGCCACCAGCAGAGTCACTAGCGGGGATGAGCAGTTCTTC.

In its sample, this clonotype is medium-sized. The CDR3 DNA reads TGTGCCAGCAGGGGGGACGGACAGCCCCAGCATTTT. Its translation: CASRGDGQPQHF. The chain couples TRBV2 to TRBJ1-5; D perhaps matches TRBD1 (5 bases). V lost 6 bases to trimming and J lost 7 bases, with 10 bases between them. Germline V gene lookup returns CDR1 SNHLY and CDR2 FYNNEI. The CDR3 extends over 12 amino acids.

This clonotype was recorded many times. The rearrangement joins TRBV7-2 to TRBJ2-5; D might be TRBD2 (6 bases). V was pared by 5 bases and J by 4 bases, with 8 bases between. The CDR3 extends over 12 amino acids. Germline-derived CDR1 and CDR2 are SGHTA and FQGNSA. This chain's CDR3 is CASSVGGETQYF. The DNA for the CDR3 is TGTGCCAGCAGCGTCGGGGGAGAGACCCAGTACTTC.

The rearrangement links TRBV20-1 to TRBJ1-1, with no clear D. Trimming stripped 8 bases from V and 2 bases from J, with 15 bases between. There are 13 residues in the CDR3. Per germline, CDR1 DFQATT and CDR2 SNEGSKA (reference sequence). This CDR3 is CSPSSASNTEAFF. CDR3 bases: TGCAGTCCTTCATCCGCCAGCAACACTGAAGCTTTCTTT.

This clonotype was seen only a few times. One base away lies a much larger clone, so this may be a sequencing read error. The chain links TRBV6-2 or TRBV6-3 to TRBJ2-6; D unresolved. The CDR3 has 13 amino acids. CDR1 is MNHEY and CDR2 is SVGEGT in the germline V gene. This CDR3 is CVSSYSGANVLTF. DNA for the CDR3: TGTGTCAGCAGTTACTCTGGGGCCAACGTCCTGACTTTC.

J is TRBJ2-3 and V is TRBV12-5; D perhaps matches TRBD2 (6 bases). This CDR3 has 13 amino acids. The germline gives CDR1 LGHNT, CDR2 FRNRAP. The V end was cut by 7 bases, the J end by 6 bases, with 14 bases between. CDR3 sequence (DNA): TGTGCTAGTGAAGGAGGGGCCACCGATACGCAGTATTTT. Its translation is CASEGGATDTQYF. The variable domain in full, with the rest retrieved from reference TRBV12-5 and TRBJ2-3, is DARVTQTPRHKVTEMGQEVTMRCQPILGHNTVFWYRQTMMQGLELLAYFRNRAPLDDSGMPKDRFSAEMPDATLATLKIQPSEPRDSAVYFCASEGGATDTQYFGPGTRLTVL.

This clonotype was seen ten or more times. V is TRBV7-2 and J is TRBJ2-5, with TRBD2 matching 8 bases. Germline loops: CDR1 SGHTA, CDR2 FQGNSA. This CDR3 is 15 amino acids long. V lost 4 bases to trimming and J lost 2 bases; unmatched junction nucleotides: 6. This CDR3 reads CASSSGGGFQETQYF. CDR3 bases: TGTGCCAGCAGCTCCGGGGGGGGTTTTCAAGAGACCCAGTACTTC.

The chain couples TRBV29-1 to TRBJ2-1; perhaps D is TRBD1 or TRBD2 (5 bases each). V lost 3 bases to trimming and J lost 1 base, with 13 bases between them. Germline V CDR1 and CDR2: SQVTM, ANQGSEA. CDR3 length equals 15 residues. As DNA, the CDR3 is TGCAGCGTTGAGGTCTGGGACGGATCCTACAATGAGCAGTTCTTC. This gives the protein CSVEVWDGSYNEQFF.

Concerning this clonotype itself: A much larger clone lies one base from this, so it may be a read error. The genes are TRBV20-1 and TRBJ2-2, with 10 bases fitting TRBD2. V lost 3 bases and J lost 0; bases outside the gene matches: 13. The CDR3 has 19 residues. Per germline, CDR1 DFQATT and CDR2 SNEGSKA (reference sequence). Written as DNA, the CDR3 is TGCAGTGCTAGGGCACAACTAGCGGGGCCGACTTCGAACACCGGGGAGCTGTTTTTT. Translation: CSARAQLAGPTSNTGELFF.

This clonotype occurred once. The V gene is TRBV30, the J gene TRBJ1-5; D remains ambiguous. The CDR3 is 13 amino acids. From germline, CDR1 is GTSNPN and CDR2 SVGIG (reference sequence). The V end was cut by 0 bases, the J end by 4 bases, with 7 bases between. CDR3 nucleotide sequence: TGTGCCTGGAGTGTACGGGAGAATCAGCCCCAGCATTTT. This translates into CAWSVRENQPQHF.

The table lists this clonotype with many counts. The CDR3 spells CAIRGGRDADTQYF. As DNA, the CDR3 is TGTGCCATCAGGGGGGGGCGGGATGCAGATACGCAGTATTTT. V and J are TRBV10-3 and TRBJ2-3, with D possibly matching TRBD2 (7 bases). V lost 6 bases and J lost 4, with 14 bases in between. The germline V gene has CDR1 ENHRY and CDR2 SYGVKD. CDR3 length equals 14 residues.

The genes are TRBV5-5 and TRBJ2-5; D is perhaps TRBD2 (6 bases). This CDR3 contains 15 residues. Trimming removed 0 bases at V and 2 bases at J, with 11 bases between. The germline gives CDR1 SGHKS, CDR2 YYEKEE (reference sequence). CDR3 amino acids: CASSLGEGRQETQYF. CDR3 bases: TGTGCCAGCAGCTTGGGGGAAGGGAGGCAAGAGACCCAGTACTTC.

The genes are TRBV7-9 and TRBJ2-2; 8 bases line up with TRBD1. V lost 5 bases and J lost 3; bases outside the gene matches: 5. This CDR3 comprises 15 residues. Germline assignment: CDR1 SEHNR and CDR2 FQNEAQ (reference sequence). The CDR3 DNA reads as TGTGCCAGCAGCCGCAGGGGGCGGGACACCGGGGAGCTGTTTTTT. Translated, it gives CASSRRGRDTGELFF. The whole variable domain, filled in from reference TRBV7-9 and TRBJ2-2, reads DTGVSQNPRHKITKRGQNVTFRCDPISEHNRLYWYRQTLGQGPEFLTYFQNEAQLEKSRLLSDRFSAERPKGSFSTLEIQRTEQGDSAMYLCASSRRGRDTGELFFGEGSRLTVL.

J is TRBJ2-7 and V is TRBV29-1; D may correspond to TRBD1 or TRBD2 (5 bases each). Germline V gene sequence: CDR1 SQVTM, CDR2 ANQGSEA. The ends were cut back, 6 bases at V and 5 bases at J, with 11 bases in the middle. The CDR3 has 11 amino acids. CDR3 DNA sequence: TGCAGCGTCTTGGGGGACGACGAGCAGTACTTC. Protein: CSVLGDDEQYF.

This chain links TRBV4-2 with TRBJ2-1; weak D call: TRBD1 (6 bases). The CDR3 length is 15 residues. CDR1 and CDR2 from the germline V gene are LGHNA and YNFKEQ. V was clipped by 1 base and J by 4 bases, with 11 bases between them. The CDR3 DNA follows: TGTGCCAGCAGCCAAGGGACAGCGACTTACAATGAGCAGTTCTTC. Its protein is CASSQGTATYNEQFF.

This clonotype has more than one count but fewer than ten. The gene calls are TRBV19 and TRBJ1-3; unclear D gene. Trimming took 5 bases from V and 4 from J, leaving 9 bases between them. CDR1 and CDR2 from the germline V gene are LNHDA and SQIVND (reference sequence). The length of the CDR3 is 13 residues. The CDR3 sequence is CASSEGIGNTIYF. The CDR3 DNA is TGTGCCAGTAGTGAGGGAATCGGAAACACCATATATTTT.

This clonotype was recorded at least ten times. This chain uses TRBV20-1 with TRBJ2-1; the D gene could be TRBD1 or TRBD2 (6 bases each). CDR3 length equals 14 residues. Trimming shortened V by 0 bases and J by 8 bases, and 14 bases separated the two germline ends. Germline V gives CDR1 DFQATT, CDR2 SNEGSKA (reference sequence). The CDR3: CSARDPQGGDEQFF. The CDR3 DNA follows: TGCAGTGCTAGAGATCCACAGGGCGGGGATGAGCAGTTCTTC.

The genes are TRBV10-3 and TRBJ1-5; D possibly corresponds to TRBD1 (5 bases). Trimming took off 3 bases at V and 6 bases at J, with 12 bases between the two ends. This CDR3 comprises 14 residues. Per the germline V gene, CDR1 is ENHRY and CDR2 is SYGVKD. CDR3 residues: CAISEMGEGQPQHF. The CDR3 DNA reads TGTGCCATCAGTGAAATGGGGGAAGGTCAGCCCCAGCATTTT.

The rearrangement uses TRBV2 and TRBJ2-5; D call uncertain. The germline V gene encodes CDR1 SNHLY and CDR2 FYNNEI. CDR3 length: 14 residues. V lost 0 bases and J 5 bases, leaving 10 bases between the germline ends. Written as DNA, the CDR3 is TGTGCCAGCAGTGAAGCGGCCTCGCTGGAGACCCAGTACTTC. Protein sequence: CASSEAASLETQYF.

In its sample, this clonotype was seen a few times. The CDR3 region has the DNA TGTGCCAGCACTTGGACCCTGGGGGGAAGCGGCAATCAGCCCCAGCATTTT. Amino acids: CASTWTLGGSGNQPQHF. The chain employs TRBV28 and TRBJ1-5; D may be TRBD1 (5 bases). The CDR3 is 17 amino acids. Germline V CDR1 and CDR2: MDHEN, SYDVKM. Trimming shortened V by 7 bases and J by 2 bases, and 21 bases separated the two germline ends.

This clonotype occurred many times. The CDR3 here is CASVRAAGNTIYF. For the CDR3, the DNA is TGTGCCAGCGTTCGGGCGGCTGGAAACACCATATATTTT. The J gene is TRBJ1-3, the V gene TRBV12-3 or TRBV12-4, with D unresolved. The CDR3 has 13 amino acids. V was trimmed by 8 bases and J by 2 bases, leaving 10 bases between them.

V is TRBV2 and J is TRBJ2-5; TRBD1 matches at 7 bases. With 6 bases clipped from V and 5 bases from J, the junction kept 9 bases outside the gene matches. The CDR3 runs 14 residues. Germline assignment: CDR1 SNHLY and CDR2 FYNNEI. CDR3 protein: CASRQLRGPETQYF. CDR3 in DNA: TGTGCCAGCAGACAGTTGAGGGGGCCGGAGACCCAGTACTTC.